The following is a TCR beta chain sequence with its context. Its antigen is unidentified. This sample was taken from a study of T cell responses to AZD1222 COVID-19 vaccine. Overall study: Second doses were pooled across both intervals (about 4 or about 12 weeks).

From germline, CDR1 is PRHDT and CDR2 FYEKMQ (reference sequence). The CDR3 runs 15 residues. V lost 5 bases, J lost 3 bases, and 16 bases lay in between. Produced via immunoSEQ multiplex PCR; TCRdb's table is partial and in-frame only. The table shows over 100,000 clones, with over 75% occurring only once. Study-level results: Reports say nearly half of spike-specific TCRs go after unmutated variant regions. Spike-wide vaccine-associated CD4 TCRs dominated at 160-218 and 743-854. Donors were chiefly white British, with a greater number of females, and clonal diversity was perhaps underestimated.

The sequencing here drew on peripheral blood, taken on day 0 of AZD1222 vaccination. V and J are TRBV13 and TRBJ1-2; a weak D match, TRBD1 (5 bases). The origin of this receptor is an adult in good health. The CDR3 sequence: CASSPGGGFYYGYTF. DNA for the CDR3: TGTGCCAGCAGCCCTGGCGGGGGTTTCTACTATGGCTACACCTTC.